The clone carrying this T cell receptor (beta chain) was counted between two and nine times. Antigen specificity is unknown. The data stem from a study of CD8 T cells in ankylosing spondylitis. The study's findings and limits: A TCR beta motif made of 7 to 9 highly homologous variants seemed typical of ankylosing spondylitis blood.

V was trimmed by 7 bases and J by 8 bases, leaving 14 bases between them. The CDR3 runs to 12 residues. Each CDR3 protein is one row after TCRdb ran MiXCR on the 5' RACE reads. Of just over 350,000 distinct CDR3 sequences detected, 20% to 25% appear once; the ten largest clones hold about an eighth. The chain combines TRBV12-3 or TRBV12-4 with TRBJ1-2, with D possibly TRBD1 on 6 matching bases. The sequence was collected from a male donor with ankylosing spondylitis or in good health (not recorded which). Material for sequencing was blood, either unsorted or a sorted T cell fraction (not recorded which). CDR3 amino acids: CASTTGLEGYTF. The CDR3 nucleotides read TGTGCCAGCACAACAGGGCTCGAGGGCTACACCTTC.